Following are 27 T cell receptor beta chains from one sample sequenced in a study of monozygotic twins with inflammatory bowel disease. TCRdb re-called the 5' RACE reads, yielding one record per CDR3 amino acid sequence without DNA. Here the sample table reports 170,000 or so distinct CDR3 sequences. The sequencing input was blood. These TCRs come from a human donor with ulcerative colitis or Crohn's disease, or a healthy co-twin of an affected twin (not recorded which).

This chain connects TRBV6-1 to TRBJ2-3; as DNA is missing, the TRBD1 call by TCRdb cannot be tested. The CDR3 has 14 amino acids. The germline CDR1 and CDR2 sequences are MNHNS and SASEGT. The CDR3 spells CASSPVTSGDTQYF.

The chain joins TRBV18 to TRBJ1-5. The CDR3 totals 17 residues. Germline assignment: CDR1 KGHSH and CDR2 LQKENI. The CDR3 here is CASSPRTTSIGNQPQHF.

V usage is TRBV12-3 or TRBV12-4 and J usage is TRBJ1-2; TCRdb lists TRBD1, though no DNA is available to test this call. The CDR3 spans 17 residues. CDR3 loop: CASTPYPRQGLAYGYTF.

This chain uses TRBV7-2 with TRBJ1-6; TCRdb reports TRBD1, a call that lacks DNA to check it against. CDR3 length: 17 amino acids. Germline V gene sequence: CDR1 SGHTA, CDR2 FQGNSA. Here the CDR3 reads CASSWDRASSYNSPLHF.

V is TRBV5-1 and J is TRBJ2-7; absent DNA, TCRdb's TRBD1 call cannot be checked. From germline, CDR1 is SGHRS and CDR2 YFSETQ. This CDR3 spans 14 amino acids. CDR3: CASRGGSTSYEQYF.

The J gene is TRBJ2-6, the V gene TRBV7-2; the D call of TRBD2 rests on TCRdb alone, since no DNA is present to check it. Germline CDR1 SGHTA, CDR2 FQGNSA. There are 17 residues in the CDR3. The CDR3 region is CASSREGRLSGANVLTF.

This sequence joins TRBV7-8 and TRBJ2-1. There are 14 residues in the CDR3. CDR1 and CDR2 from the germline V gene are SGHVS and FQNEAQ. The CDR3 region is CASSLRQVNNEQFF.

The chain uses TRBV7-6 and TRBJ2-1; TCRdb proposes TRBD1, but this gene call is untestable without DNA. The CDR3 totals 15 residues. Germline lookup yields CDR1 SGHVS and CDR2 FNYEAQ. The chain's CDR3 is CASSLDTGGYNEQFF.

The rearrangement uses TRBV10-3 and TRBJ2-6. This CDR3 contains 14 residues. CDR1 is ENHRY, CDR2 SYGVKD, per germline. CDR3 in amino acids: CAAGPGRRANVLTF.

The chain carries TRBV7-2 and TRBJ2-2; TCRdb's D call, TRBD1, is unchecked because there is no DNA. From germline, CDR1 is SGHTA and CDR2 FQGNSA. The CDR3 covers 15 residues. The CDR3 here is CASSVRQGDTGELFF.

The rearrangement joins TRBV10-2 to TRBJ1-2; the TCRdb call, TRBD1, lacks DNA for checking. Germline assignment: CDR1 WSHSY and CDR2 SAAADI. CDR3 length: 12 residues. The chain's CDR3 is CASSEQAYGYTF.

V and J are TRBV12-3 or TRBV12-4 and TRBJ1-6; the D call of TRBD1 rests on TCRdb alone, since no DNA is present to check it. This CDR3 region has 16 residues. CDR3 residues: CASSLGGGTVKSPLHF.

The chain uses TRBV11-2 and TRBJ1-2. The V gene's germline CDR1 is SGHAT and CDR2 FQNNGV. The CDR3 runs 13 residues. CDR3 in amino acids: CASSLGSTYGYTF.

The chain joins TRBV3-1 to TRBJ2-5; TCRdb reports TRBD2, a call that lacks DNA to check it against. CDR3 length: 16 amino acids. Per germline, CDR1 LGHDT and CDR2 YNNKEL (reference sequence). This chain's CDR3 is CASSHRRIAGEETQYF.

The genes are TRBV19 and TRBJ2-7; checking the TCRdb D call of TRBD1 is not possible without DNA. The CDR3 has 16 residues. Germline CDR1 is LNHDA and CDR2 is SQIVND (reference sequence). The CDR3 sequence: CASSMGLRDRGYEQYF.

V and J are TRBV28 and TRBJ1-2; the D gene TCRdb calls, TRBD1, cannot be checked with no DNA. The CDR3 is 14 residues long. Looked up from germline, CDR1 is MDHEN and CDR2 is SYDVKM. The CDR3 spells CASSESQGFYGYTF.

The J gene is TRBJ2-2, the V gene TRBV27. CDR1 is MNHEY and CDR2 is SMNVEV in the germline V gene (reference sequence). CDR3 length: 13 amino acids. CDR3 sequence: CASSPRNDGELFF.

CDR3 amino acids: CASSLVPSGAYNEQFF. The rearrangement uses TRBV5-1 and TRBJ2-1; TCRdb's D call, TRBD2, is unchecked because there is no DNA. This CDR3 spans 16 amino acids. The germline CDR1 and CDR2 sequences are SGHRS and YFSETQ.

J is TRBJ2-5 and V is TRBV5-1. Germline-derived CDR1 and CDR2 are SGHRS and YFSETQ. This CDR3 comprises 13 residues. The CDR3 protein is CASSRAMQETQYF.

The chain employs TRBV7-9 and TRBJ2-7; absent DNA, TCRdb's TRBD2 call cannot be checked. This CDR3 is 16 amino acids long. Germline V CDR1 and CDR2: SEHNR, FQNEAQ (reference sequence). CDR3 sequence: CASSPAGASGRSEQYF.

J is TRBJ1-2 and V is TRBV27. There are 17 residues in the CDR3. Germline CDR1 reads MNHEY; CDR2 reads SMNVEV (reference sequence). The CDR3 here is CASSSLLIGYKDYGYTF.

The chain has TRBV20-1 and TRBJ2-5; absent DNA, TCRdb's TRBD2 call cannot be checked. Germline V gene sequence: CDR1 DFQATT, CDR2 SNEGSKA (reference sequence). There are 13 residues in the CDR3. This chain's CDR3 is CSAVAGTKETQYF.

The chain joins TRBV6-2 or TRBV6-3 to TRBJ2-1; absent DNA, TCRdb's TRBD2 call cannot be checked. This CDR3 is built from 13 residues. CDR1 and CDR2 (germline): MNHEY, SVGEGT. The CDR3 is CASNGLAGGEQFF.

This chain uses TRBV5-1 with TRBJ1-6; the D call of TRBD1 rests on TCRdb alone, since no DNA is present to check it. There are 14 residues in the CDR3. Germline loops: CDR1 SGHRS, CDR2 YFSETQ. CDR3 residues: CASSLSGSSSPLHF.

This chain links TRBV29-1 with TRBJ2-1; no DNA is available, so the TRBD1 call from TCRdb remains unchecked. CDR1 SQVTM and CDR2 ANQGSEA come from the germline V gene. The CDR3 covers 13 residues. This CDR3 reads CSVDRDQPYEQFF.

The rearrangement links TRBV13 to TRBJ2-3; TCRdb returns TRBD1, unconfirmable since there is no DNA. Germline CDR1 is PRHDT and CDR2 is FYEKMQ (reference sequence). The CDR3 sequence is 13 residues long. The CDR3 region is CASSWDHTDTQYF.

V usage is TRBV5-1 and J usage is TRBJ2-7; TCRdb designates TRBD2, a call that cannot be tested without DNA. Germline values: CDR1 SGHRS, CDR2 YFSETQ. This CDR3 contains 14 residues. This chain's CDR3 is CASSLGLAGDQQYF.